Shown below are 23 T cell receptor beta chains from a single sample sequenced in a study of OX40 agonist ivuxolimab in advanced cancers. The method was immunoSEQ multiplex PCR; TCRdb's version includes in-frame clones alone and lacks a portion of them. The sample carries about 55,000 clones, approximately 80% recorded once. This specimen was CD4+ or CD8+ T cells sorted from blood, taken in a trial of the OX40 agonist ivuxolimab. The receptors here all came from an adult with an advanced solid tumor such as melanoma, head and neck, liver or kidney cancer.

This chain connects TRBV4-3 to TRBJ1-1; no firm D call. The V gene's germline CDR1 is LGHNA and CDR2 YSLEER. The V gene lost 2 bases and the J gene lost 1 base, with 11 bases spanning the gap. The CDR3 loop spans 15 amino acids. CDR3 protein: CASSQFVTSNTEAFF. The CDR3 bases are TGCGCCAGCAGCCAATTCGTGACCTCGAACACTGAAGCTTTCTTT.

This clone came up once. This chain links TRBV25-1 with TRBJ2-3, with D possibly TRBD2 on 5 matching bases. V lost 6 bases and J lost 8, with 24 bases in between. CDR3 length: 16 amino acids. The V gene's germline CDR1 is MGHDK and CDR2 SYGVNS. This CDR3 reads CASRVGKLRELVTQYF. CDR3 bases: TGTGCCAGCAGGGTAGGAAAGCTTCGGGAATTAGTTACGCAGTATTTT.

The chain uses TRBV28 and TRBJ1-4, with a weak D call TRBD1 (5 bases). V was cut by 8 bases and J by 4 bases, with 14 bases left in between. The CDR3 has 14 amino acids. Germline CDR1 and CDR2: MDHEN and SYDVKM. The CDR3 DNA reads as TGTGCCAGCGGGGCCCTAGGGCTTAATGAAAAACTGTTTTTT. This encodes CASGALGLNEKLFF.

V usage is TRBV6-4 and J usage is TRBJ2-3; TRBD2 agrees at 7 bases. CDR3 length: 14 residues. J was trimmed by 4 bases and V by 3 bases; bases with no gene match: 4. The germline gives CDR1 MRHNA, CDR2 SNTAGT. CDR3 residues: CASSEGGSPDTQYF. Written as DNA, the CDR3 is TGTGCCAGCAGTGAGGGCGGGAGCCCAGATACGCAGTATTTT.

This clone was found a few times. The chain has TRBV18 and TRBJ1-2; TRBD1 aligns across 7 bases. Germline CDR1 reads KGHSH; CDR2 reads LQKENI. The CDR3 totals 13 residues. V lost 3 bases and J lost 9; bases outside the gene matches: 7. CDR3 region: CASSPWQGERYTF. CDR3 bases: TGTGCCAGCTCACCGTGGCAGGGGGAACGCTACACCTTC.

The chain has TRBV5-1 and TRBJ2-7, with 8 bases that match TRBD1. The germline V gene has CDR1 SGHRS and CDR2 YFSETQ. The CDR3 contains 14 residues. J gave up 2 bases and V 3 bases, and 4 bases lay outside the gene matches. The CDR3 DNA is TGCGCCAGCAGCTCTCGGGACAGGACCTACGAGCAGTACTTC. Protein: CASSSRDRTYEQYF.

The CDR3 DNA follows: TGTGCCAGCAGCTTACCTCTAGCGGGTACAAGCACAGATACGCAGTATTTT. It specifies CASSLPLAGTSTDTQYF. This rearrangement joins TRBV7-3 to TRBJ2-3; TRBD2 matches at 8 bases. J gave up 0 bases and V 2 bases, and 7 bases lay outside the gene matches. Germline CDR1 is SGHTA and CDR2 is FQGTGA. The CDR3 has 17 amino acids.

This clone came up a few times. The genes are TRBV19 and TRBJ2-2; D call uncertain. The CDR3 has 12 amino acids. CDR1 is LNHDA, CDR2 SQIVND, per germline (reference sequence). V was clipped by 3 bases and J by 8 bases, with 7 bases between them. In nucleotides, the CDR3 is TGTGCCAGTAGTATCCTGGGGGGGGAGCTGTTTTTT. Translating gives CASSILGGELFF.

The V call is TRBV7-3, the J call TRBJ2-2; D ambiguous. There are 14 residues in the CDR3. The germline V and J ends were trimmed by 5 bases and 1 base, with 8 bases remaining between them. Germline CDR1 reads SGHTA; CDR2 reads FQGTGA. The CDR3 sequence is CASSRFKNTGELFF. The CDR3 region has the DNA TGTGCCAGCAGCCGTTTCAAGAACACCGGGGAGCTGTTTTTT.

The rearrangement links TRBV9 to TRBJ2-7; the D gene could be TRBD1 or TRBD2 (5 bases each). CDR3 length equals 14 residues. From germline, CDR1 is SGDLS and CDR2 YYNGEE. The ends were cut back, 4 bases at V and 2 bases at J, with 13 bases in the middle. The CDR3 DNA reads as TGTGCCAGCAGCCCCCGGGACCTCACCTACGAGCAGTACTTC. Its protein product is CASSPRDLTYEQYF. The full variable domain, rest sourced from reference TRBV9 and TRBJ2-7, is DSGVTQTPKHLITATGQRVTLRCSPRSGDLSVYWYQQSLDQGLQFLIQYYNGEERAKGNILERFSAQQFPDLHSELNLSSLELGDSALYFCASSPRDLTYEQYFGPGTRLTVT.

This chain links TRBV7-9 with TRBJ1-4; no reliable D call. The CDR3 runs to 15 residues. V dropped 6 bases and J dropped 8 bases, with 19 bases sitting between them. Looked up from germline, CDR1 is SEHNR and CDR2 is FQNEAQ (reference sequence). In DNA form, the CDR3 reads TGTGCCAGCAGTGGTAGCGGTTCGGTGGAGGAAAAACTGTTTTTT. This translates into CASSGSGSVEEKLFF.

This clone has only a few counts. This chain uses TRBV6-5 with TRBJ2-1; 12 positions match TRBD2. This CDR3 has 15 residues. V shed 7 bases, J shed 8 bases, and the junction held 9 bases outside the gene matches. The V gene's germline CDR1 is MNHEY and CDR2 SVGAGI. CDR3 sequence: CASTRLAGGRDEQFF. The CDR3, as DNA: TGTGCCAGCACCCGCCTAGCGGGAGGGCGCGATGAGCAGTTCTTC.

The genes are TRBV5-6 and TRBJ2-1; TRBD2 is a possible D gene (5 bases). This CDR3 is 17 amino acids long. CDR1 is SGHDT and CDR2 is YYEEEE in the germline V gene. The V gene lost 0 bases and the J gene lost 2 bases, with 15 bases spanning the gap. The CDR3 DNA follows: TGTGCCAGCAGCTTGGGCCCAAGTCGGGGTACCTACAATGAGCAGTTCTTC. As protein: CASSLGPSRGTYNEQFF.

The V call is TRBV28, the J call TRBJ2-7; 10 bases agree with TRBD1. Germline V lookup: CDR1 MDHEN, CDR2 SYDVKM. The CDR3 loop spans 15 amino acids. J gave up 6 bases and V 1 base, and 6 bases lay outside the gene matches. The CDR3 DNA reads TGTGCCAGCAGTTTATCGGGACAGGGGACACTCGAGCAGTACTTC. Translation: CASSLSGQGTLEQYF.

The chain has TRBV7-9 and TRBJ1-4; D is undetermined. This CDR3 has 15 amino acids. Germline lookup yields CDR1 SEHNR and CDR2 FQNEAQ (reference sequence). Between the trimmed V and J ends, which lost 6 bases and 2 bases, there was a span of 13 bases. CDR3 residues: CASRRAAGTNEKLFF. The DNA for the CDR3 is TGTGCCAGCAGACGAGCCGCTGGGACTAATGAAAAACTGTTTTTT.

The chain is built from TRBV5-4 and TRBJ1-3; no clear D gene. The germline V and J ends were trimmed by 1 base and 2 bases, with 7 bases remaining between them. Per germline, CDR1 SGHNT and CDR2 YYREEE (reference sequence). This CDR3 is built from 14 residues. The DNA of the CDR3 is TGTGCCAGCAGCTTGTGGGCGCCTGGAAACACCATATATTTT. Its protein product is CASSLWAPGNTIYF.

The chain uses TRBV9 and TRBJ1-2; 7 bases line up with TRBD1. The junction had 8 bases not matched to a gene; V was cut back by 0 bases and J by 6 bases. Germline V gives CDR1 SGDLS, CDR2 YYNGEE. This CDR3 is built from 15 residues. The CDR3 sequence: CASSVGTGVGHGYTF. The CDR3, as DNA: TGTGCCAGCAGCGTAGGCACAGGGGTAGGGCATGGCTACACCTTC.

The V gene is TRBV18, the J gene TRBJ1-1, with D maybe TRBD1 (5 bases). Trimming shortened V by 3 bases and J by 3 bases, and 14 bases separated the two germline ends. Germline lookup yields CDR1 KGHSH and CDR2 LQKENI. This CDR3 contains 15 residues. CDR3 protein: CASSPQWTSYTEAFF. DNA of the CDR3: TGTGCCAGCTCACCCCAGTGGACATCTTACACTGAAGCTTTCTTT.

The chain joins TRBV18 to TRBJ2-2; possibly TRBD1 for D (5 bases). Germline values: CDR1 KGHSH, CDR2 LQKENI. Trimming left V 1 base short and J 4 bases short, with 31 bases between. The CDR3 contains 22 residues. CDR3 nucleotides: TGTGCCAGCTCACCACGACCCACAGGACAACGGATCTTCGGGTGGGGCACCGGGGAGCTGTTTTTT. This encodes CASSPRPTGQRIFGWGTGELFF.

The chain has TRBV2 and TRBJ1-2; 8 bases align to TRBD1. The CDR3 is made up of 15 amino acids. V lost 7 bases to trimming and J lost 8 bases; unmatched junction nucleotides: 15. Germline CDR1 is SNHLY and CDR2 is FYNNEI. CDR3 DNA sequence: TGTGCCAGCATCCAGGACAGGGAAGGGACGGGAGGCTACACCTTC. As protein: CASIQDREGTGGYTF.

V usage is TRBV19 and J usage is TRBJ1-2; D is possibly TRBD1 (5 bases). V dropped 3 bases and J dropped 6 bases, with 17 bases sitting between them. The CDR3 consists of 15 residues. Germline V gene data show CDR1 as LNHDA and CDR2 as SQIVND (reference sequence). CDR3 in DNA: TGTGCCAGTAGTATCGCCCGGGGGGTCGGGAATGGCTACACCTTC. Protein product: CASSIARGVGNGYTF.

The rearrangement joins TRBV2 to TRBJ1-2; the D gene is possibly TRBD1 (5 bases). Trimming cost V 5 bases and J 2 bases, with 6 bases left between them. The CDR3 is made up of 12 amino acids. The V gene's germline CDR1 is SNHLY and CDR2 FYNNEI. The CDR3 reads CASSRQNYGYTF. CDR3 coding DNA: TGTGCCAGCAGTAGACAGAACTATGGCTACACCTTC.

The J gene is TRBJ1-4, the V gene TRBV20-1; 7 nucleotides match TRBD1. Germline assignment: CDR1 DFQATT and CDR2 SNEGSKA (reference sequence). The CDR3 totals 11 residues. V gave up 1 base and J gave up 15 bases; unmatched junction bases: 5. The CDR3 DNA is TGCAGTGCTAGAGTAAGGGACAGAGTGTTTTTT. As protein: CSARVRDRVFF.